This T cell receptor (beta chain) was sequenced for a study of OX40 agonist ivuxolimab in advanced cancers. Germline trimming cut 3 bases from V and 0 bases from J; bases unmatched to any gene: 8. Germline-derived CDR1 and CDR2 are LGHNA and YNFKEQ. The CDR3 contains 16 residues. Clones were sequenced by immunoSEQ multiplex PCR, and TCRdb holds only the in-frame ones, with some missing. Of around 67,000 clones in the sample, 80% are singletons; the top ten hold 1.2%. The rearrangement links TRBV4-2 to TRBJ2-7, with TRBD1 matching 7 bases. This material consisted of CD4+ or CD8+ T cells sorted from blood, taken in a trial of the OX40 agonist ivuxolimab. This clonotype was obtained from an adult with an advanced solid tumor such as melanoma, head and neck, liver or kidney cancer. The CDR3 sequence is CASSHQDRESSYEQYF. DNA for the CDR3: TGTGCCAGCAGCCACCAAGACAGGGAAAGCTCCTACGAGCAGTACTTC.